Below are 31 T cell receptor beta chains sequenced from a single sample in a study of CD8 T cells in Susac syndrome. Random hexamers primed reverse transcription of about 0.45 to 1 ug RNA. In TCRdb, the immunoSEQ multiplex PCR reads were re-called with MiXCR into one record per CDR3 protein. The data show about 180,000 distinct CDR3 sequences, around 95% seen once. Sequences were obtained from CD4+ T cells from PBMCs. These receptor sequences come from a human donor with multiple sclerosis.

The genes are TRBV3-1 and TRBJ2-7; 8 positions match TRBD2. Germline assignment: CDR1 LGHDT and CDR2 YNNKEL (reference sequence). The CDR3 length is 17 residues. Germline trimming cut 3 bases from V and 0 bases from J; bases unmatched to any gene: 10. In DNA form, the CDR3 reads TGTGCCAGCAGCCAGTTCTCGGGGGGGGAAAGCTCCTACGAGCAGTACTTC. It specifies CASSQFSGGESSYEQYF.

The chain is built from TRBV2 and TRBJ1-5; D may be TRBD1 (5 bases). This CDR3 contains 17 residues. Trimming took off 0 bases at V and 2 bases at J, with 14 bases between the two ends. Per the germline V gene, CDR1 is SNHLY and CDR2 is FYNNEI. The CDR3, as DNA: TGTGCCAGCAGTGAAGCTGGCGGGGCCGCAGGCAATCAGCCCCAGCATTTT. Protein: CASSEAGGAAGNQPQHF.

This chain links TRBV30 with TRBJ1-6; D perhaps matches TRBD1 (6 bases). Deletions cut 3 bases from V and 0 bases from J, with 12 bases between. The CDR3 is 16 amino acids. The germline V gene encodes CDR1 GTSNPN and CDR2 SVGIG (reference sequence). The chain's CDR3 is CAWSGQKSSYNSPLHF. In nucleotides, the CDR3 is TGTGCCTGGAGCGGACAGAAAAGCTCCTATAATTCACCCCTCCACTTT.

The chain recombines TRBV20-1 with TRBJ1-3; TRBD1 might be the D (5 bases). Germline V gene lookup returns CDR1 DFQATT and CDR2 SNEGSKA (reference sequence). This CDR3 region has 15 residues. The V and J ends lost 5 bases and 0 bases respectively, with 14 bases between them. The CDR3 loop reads CSARDGKNSGNTIYF. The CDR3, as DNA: TGCAGTGCTCGGGACGGAAAAAACTCTGGAAACACCATATATTTT.

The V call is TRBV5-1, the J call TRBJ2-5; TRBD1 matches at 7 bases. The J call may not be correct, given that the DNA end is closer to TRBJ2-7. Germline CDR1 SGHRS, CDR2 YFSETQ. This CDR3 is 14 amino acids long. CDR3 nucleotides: TGCGCCAGCAGCTTGGCCGGGACAGCGTACGAGCAGTACTTC. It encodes CASSLAGTAYEQYF.

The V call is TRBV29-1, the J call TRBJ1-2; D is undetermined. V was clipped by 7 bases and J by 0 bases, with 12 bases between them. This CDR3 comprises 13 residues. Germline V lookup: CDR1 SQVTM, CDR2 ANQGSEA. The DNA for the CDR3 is TGCAGCGGAGGTCCGGGAGCTAACTATGGCTACACCTTC. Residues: CSGGPGANYGYTF.

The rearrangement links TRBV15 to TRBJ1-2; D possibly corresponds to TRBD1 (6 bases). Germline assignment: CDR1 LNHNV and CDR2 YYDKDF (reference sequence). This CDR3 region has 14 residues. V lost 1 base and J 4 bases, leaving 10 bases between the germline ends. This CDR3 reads CATSRAGAGYGYTF. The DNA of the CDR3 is TGTGCCACCAGCAGAGCAGGGGCCGGCTATGGCTACACCTTC.

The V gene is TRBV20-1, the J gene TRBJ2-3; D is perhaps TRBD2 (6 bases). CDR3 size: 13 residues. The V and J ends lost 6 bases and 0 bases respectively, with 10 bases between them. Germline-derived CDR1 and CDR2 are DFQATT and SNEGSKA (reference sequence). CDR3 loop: CSASGVSTDTQYF. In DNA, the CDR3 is TGCAGTGCCTCGGGGGTTAGCACAGATACGCAGTATTTT.

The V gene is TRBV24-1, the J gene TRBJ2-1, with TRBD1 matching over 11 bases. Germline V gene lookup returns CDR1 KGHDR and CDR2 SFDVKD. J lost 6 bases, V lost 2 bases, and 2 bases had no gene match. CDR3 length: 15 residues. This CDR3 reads CATSDSGTGGNEQFF. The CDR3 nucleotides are TGTGCCACCAGTGATTCCGGGACAGGGGGCAATGAGCAGTTCTTC.

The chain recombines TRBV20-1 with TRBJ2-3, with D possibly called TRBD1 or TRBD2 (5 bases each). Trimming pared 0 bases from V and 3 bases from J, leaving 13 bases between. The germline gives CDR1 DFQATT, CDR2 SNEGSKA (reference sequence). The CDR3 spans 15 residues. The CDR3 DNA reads TGCAGTGCTAGAGATCCGGGCAGGGAGACAGATACGCAGTATTTT. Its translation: CSARDPGRETDTQYF.

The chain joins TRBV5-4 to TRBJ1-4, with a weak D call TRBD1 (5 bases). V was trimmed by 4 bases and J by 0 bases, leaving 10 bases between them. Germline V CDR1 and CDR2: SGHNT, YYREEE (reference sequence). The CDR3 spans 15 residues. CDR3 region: CASSTRDATNEKLFF. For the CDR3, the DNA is TGTGCCAGCAGCACCCGGGACGCAACTAATGAAAAACTGTTTTTT.

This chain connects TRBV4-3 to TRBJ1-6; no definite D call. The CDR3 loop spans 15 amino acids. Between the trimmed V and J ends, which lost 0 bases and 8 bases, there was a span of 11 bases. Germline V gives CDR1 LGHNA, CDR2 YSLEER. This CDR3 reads CASSQDSSRDSPLHF. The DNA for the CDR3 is TGCGCCAGCAGCCAAGACAGCTCTAGGGATTCACCCCTCCACTTT.

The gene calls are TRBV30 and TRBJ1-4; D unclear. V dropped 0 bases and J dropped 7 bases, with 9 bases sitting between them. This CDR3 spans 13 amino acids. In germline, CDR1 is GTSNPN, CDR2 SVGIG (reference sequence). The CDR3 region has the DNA TGTGCCTGGAGTGTAGGACGGGCTGAAAAACTGTTTTTT. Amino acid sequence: CAWSVGRAEKLFF.

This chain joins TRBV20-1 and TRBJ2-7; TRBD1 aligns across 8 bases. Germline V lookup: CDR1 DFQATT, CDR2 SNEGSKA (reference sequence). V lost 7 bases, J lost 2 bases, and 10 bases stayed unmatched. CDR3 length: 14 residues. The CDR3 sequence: CSVSDRGRPYEQYF. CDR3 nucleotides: TGCAGTGTCTCTGACAGGGGACGTCCCTACGAGCAGTACTTC.

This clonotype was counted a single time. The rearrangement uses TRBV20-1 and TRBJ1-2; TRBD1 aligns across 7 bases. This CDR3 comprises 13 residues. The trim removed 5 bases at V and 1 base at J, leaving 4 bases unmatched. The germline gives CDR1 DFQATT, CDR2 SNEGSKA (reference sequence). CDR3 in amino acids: CSAPNRGNYGYTF. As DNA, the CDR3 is TGCAGTGCTCCGAACAGGGGTAACTATGGCTACACCTTC.

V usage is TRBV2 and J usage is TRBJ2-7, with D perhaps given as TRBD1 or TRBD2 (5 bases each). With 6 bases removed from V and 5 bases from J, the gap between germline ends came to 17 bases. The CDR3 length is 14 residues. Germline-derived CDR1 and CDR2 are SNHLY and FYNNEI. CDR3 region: CASRRLGTVNEQYF. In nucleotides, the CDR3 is TGTGCCAGCAGGCGACTCGGGACGGTTAACGAGCAGTACTTC.

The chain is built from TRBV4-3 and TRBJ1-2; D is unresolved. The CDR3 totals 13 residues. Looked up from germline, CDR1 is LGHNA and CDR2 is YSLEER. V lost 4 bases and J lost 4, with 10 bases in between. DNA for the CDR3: TGCGCCAGCAGCCTATCCGGGGTCTATGGCTACACCTTC. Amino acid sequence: CASSLSGVYGYTF.

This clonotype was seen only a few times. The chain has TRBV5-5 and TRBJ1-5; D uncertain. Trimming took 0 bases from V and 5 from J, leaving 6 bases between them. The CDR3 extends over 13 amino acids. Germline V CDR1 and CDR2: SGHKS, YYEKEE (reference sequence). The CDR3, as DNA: TGTGCCAGCAGCTTGGGCCCCGATCAGCCCCAGCATTTT. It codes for CASSLGPDQPQHF.

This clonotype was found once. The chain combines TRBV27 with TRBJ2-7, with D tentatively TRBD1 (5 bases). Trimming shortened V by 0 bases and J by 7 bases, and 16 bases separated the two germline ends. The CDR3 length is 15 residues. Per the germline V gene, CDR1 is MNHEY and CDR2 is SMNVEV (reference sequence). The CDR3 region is CASSLSISRVVEQYF. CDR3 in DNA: TGTGCCAGCAGTTTATCGATCTCCAGGGTTGTTGAGCAGTACTTC.

DNA of the CDR3: TGTGCCAGCAGCCCCTCTCGTCGGGGGGCTGGTGAAGCTTTCTTT. Its translation is CASSPSRRGAGEAFF. The V gene is TRBV3-1, the J gene TRBJ1-1, with a possible D match to TRBD1 (6 bases). V lost 4 bases and J lost 7, with 19 bases in between. Germline-derived CDR1 and CDR2 are LGHDT and YNNKEL (reference sequence). CDR3 length equals 15 residues.

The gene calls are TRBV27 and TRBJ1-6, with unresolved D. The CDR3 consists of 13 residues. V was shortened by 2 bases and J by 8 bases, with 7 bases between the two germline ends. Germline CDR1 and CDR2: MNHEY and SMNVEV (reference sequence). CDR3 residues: CASSLVGYSPLHF. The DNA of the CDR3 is TGTGCCAGCAGTTTAGTTGGGTATTCACCCCTCCACTTT.

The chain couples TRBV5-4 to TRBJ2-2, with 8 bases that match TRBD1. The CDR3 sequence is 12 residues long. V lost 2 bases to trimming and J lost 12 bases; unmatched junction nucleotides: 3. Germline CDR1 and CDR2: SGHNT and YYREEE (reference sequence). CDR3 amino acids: CASSLGQGQLFF. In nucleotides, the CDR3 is TGTGCCAGCAGCTTAGGACAGGGACAGCTGTTTTTT.

The CDR3 reads CASSQEGRGAFF. CDR3 bases: TGTGCCAGCAGCCAAGAAGGGAGGGGAGCTTTCTTT. This chain links TRBV3-1 with TRBJ1-1; perhaps TRBD1 as D (5 bases). The V end lost 0 bases, the J end lost 10 bases, and 9 bases lay between the germline ends. Per germline, CDR1 LGHDT and CDR2 YNNKEL (reference sequence). This CDR3 is 12 amino acids long.

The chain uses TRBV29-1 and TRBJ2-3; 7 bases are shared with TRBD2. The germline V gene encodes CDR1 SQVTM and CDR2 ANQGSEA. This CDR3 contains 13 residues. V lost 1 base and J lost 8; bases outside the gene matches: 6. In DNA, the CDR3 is TGCAGCGTTGAAGCCAGCGGCGGGGGTACGCAGTATTTT. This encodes CSVEASGGGTQYF.

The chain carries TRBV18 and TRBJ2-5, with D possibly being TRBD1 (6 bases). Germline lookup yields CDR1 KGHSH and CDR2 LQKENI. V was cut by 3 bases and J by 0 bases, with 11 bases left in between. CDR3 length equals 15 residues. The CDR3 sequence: CASSPSQGYQETQYF. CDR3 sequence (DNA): TGTGCCAGCTCACCTTCCCAGGGGTACCAAGAGACCCAGTACTTC.

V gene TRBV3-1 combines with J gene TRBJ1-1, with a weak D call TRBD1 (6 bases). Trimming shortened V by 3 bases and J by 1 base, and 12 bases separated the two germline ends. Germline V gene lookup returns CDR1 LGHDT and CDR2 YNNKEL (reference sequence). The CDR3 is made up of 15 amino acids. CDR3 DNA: TGTGCCAGCAGCCACGGACAGATGGGGAACACTGAAGCTTTCTTT. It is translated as CASSHGQMGNTEAFF.

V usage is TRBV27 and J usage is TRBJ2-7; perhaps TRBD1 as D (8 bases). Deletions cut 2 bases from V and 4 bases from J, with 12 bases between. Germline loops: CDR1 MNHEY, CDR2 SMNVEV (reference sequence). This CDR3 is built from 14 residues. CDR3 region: CASSLTGGGYEQYF. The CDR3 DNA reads TGTGCCAGCAGTTTAACAGGGGGAGGGTACGAGCAGTACTTC.

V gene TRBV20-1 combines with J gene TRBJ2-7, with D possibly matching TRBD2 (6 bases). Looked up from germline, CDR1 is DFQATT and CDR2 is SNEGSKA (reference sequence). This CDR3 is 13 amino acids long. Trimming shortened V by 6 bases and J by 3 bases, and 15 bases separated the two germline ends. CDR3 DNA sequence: TGCAGTGCCCCCGGGACTTTCAACTACGAGCAGTACTTC. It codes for CSAPGTFNYEQYF.

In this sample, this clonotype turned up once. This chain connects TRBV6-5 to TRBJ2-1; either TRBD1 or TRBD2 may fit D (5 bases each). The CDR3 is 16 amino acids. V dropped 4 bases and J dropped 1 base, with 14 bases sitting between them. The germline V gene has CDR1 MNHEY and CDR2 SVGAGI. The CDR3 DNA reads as TGTGCCAGCAGTTTGAGAGGGGAGAGTTCCTACAATGAGCAGTTCTTC. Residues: CASSLRGESSYNEQFF.

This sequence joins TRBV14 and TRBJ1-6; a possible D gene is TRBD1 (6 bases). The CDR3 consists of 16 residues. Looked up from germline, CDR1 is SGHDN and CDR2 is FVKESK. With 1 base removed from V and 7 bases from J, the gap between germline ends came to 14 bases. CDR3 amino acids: CASSQAPDSGNSPLHF. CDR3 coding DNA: TGTGCCAGCAGCCAAGCCCCGGACAGCGGAAATTCACCCCTCCACTTT.

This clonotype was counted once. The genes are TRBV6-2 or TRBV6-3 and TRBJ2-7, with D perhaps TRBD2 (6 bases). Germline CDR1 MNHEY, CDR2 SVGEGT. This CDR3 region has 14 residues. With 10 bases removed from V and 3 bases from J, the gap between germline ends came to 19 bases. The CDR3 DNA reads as TGTGCCACCGTGGGACTTCCCCAAATCTACGAGCAGTACTTC. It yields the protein CATVGLPQIYEQYF.